The source of this TCR beta chain is a study of shared clonotypes between healthy human individuals. Terminally differentiated effector memory CD45RA+ cells were left out of the naive CD8 fraction, which was CD45RO-negative and positively selected for CCR7. The donors were all Caucasian adults (living in Nashville, Tennessee). Assay: immunoSEQ multiplex PCR; the TCRdb copy retains only in-frame clones and omits some. In the table there are about 2.2 million clones, more than 85% of which are singletons. In regard to this clone: No antigen is known for it.

Study-level findings and limits: Clonotypes shared by all four sorted-subset donors had higher generation probabilities than non-shared clonotypes.

V shed 4 bases and J shed 0 bases, with 13 bases lying between them. CDR3 length: 15 amino acids. Germline assignment: CDR1 SGDLS and CDR2 YYNGEE. The chain couples TRBV9 to TRBJ1-1; D gene ambiguous. Specimen: naive CD8+ T cells from PBMCs. The source of this sequence is a man aged 18 to 35 in good health. Some clones in this sample may be carry-over from other donors' samples. In DNA form, the CDR3 reads TGTGCCAGCAGCCCTCATGGAGGCATGAACACTGAAGCTTTCTTT. Protein: CASSPHGGMNTEAFF.